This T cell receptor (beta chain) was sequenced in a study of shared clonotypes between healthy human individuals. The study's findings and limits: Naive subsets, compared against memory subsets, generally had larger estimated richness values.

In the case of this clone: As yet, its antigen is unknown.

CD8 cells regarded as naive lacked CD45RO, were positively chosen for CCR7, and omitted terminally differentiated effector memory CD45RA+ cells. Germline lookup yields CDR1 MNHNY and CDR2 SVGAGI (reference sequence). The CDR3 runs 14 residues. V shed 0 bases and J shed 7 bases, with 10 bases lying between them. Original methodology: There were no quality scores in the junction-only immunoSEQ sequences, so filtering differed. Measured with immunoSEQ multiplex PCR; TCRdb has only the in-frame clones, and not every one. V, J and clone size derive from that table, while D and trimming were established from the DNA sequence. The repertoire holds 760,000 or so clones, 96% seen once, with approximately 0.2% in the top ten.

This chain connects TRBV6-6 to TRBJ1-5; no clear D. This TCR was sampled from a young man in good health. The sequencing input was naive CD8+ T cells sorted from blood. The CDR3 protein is CASSYSGGPQPQHF. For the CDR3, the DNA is TGTGCCAGCAGTTACTCTGGAGGGCCCCAGCCCCAGCATTTT.